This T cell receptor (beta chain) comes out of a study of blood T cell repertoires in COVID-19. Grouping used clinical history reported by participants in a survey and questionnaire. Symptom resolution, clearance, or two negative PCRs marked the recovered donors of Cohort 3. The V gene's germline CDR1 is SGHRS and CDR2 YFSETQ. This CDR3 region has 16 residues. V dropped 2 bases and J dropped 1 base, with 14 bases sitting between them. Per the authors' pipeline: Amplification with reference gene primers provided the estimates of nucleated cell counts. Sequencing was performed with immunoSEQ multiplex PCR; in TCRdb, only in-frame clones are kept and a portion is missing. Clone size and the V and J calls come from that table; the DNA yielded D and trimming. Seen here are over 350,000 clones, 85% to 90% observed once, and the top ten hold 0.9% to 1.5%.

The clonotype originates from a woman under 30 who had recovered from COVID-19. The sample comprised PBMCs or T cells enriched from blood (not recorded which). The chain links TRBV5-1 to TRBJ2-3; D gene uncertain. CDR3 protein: CASSLAGRHRTDTQYF. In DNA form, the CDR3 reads TGCGCCAGCAGCTTAGCTGGCAGGCACCGCACAGATACGCAGTATTTT.